The sequence of this TCR beta chain was determined in a study of T-cell reconstitution after alpha-beta-depleted transplantation in children. Points from the study as a whole: One year after transplant, T-cell counts and diversity came mostly from newly produced T cells. There were reportedly several hundred expanded graft clones from which alpha-beta T cells came about two months after transplant. Recipient T cells and thymic progenitors that survived gave rise to the high TCRbeta diversity observed at day 60 in some patients.

A library of TCRbeta sequences, prepared with unique molecular identifiers, was generated. Via MiXCR, TCRdb re-called the PCR reads, giving one row per CDR3 protein. This table holds more than 400,000 distinct CDR3 sequences, roughly 44% found once. There are 17 residues in the CDR3. V lost 0 bases and J 2 bases, leaving 16 bases between the germline ends. Germline CDR1 reads SGHVS; CDR2 reads FNYEAQ. Comment on this clonotype: What it binds is unknown.

This TCR was sampled from a girl under 10 years old with aplastic anemia, due to receive a stem cell transplant. The chain employs TRBV7-6 and TRBJ2-5, with D possibly being TRBD2 (7 bases). The sequencing here drew on PBMCs, taken before TCRalphabeta/CD19-depleted stem cell transplant. CDR3 bases: TGTGCCAGCAGCTTAGCGTATCGGGGGGCGGGTCAAGAGACCCAGTACTTC. Translation gives CASSLAYRGAGQETQYF.